This entry is about one TCR beta chain. The CDR3 loop spans 16 amino acids. The V gene end was trimmed by 6 bases and the J gene end by 0 bases; junction bases not matched to a gene: 9. Germline V lookup: CDR1 MNHEY, CDR2 SVGAGI. Combining a sample-barcoded 5' primer with a J-beta primer mix, a second PCR ran for about 7 to 11 cycles. MiXCR was run by TCRdb on the 5' RACE reads, yielding one entry per CDR3 protein. The profile shows 1,800,000 or so distinct CDR3 sequences, about 39% of them singletons. The data originate from a study of blood T cells in healthy people across ages. V usage is TRBV6-5 and J usage is TRBJ2-5; 8 nucleotides align to TRBD2. Sequencing was performed on blood. The source of this sequence is a human donor in good health. The CDR3: CASSPGVAGYQETQYF. CDR3 DNA: TGTGCCAGCAGCCCCGGAGTAGCGGGGTACCAAGAGACCCAGTACTTC.